These T cell receptor beta chains were read from a single sample in a study of CD8 T cells in Susac syndrome. TCRdb recomputed calls from the immunoSEQ multiplex PCR reads with MiXCR, one row per CDR3 protein. The table has approximately 150,000 distinct CDR3 sequences, approximately 96% seen once. Sequenced: CD4+ T cells from PBMCs. The receptors derive from a human donor with Susac syndrome. The CDR3 runs from the conserved cysteine through the conserved F or W. D genes are given only for firm matches. The size entry is marked missing in some rows and otherwise reads once, few, many or a size class.

J gene | V gene | clone size | D gene | CDR3 length | CDR3 DNA | CDR3 protein
TRBJ1-6 | TRBV6-6 | NA | NA | 14 | TGTGCCATCCCCCCCCGAGACAGCCATTCACCCCTCCACTTT | CAIPPRDSHSPLHF
TRBJ2-3 | TRBV6-6 | NA | NA | 13 | TGTGCCAGCTCCCAGGGGCTGGCAGATACGCAGTATTTT | CASSQGLADTQYF
TRBJ2-7 | TRBV3-1 | NA | TRBD2 | 16 | TGTGCCAGCAGCTACGGACTAGCGGGAGGAAGATACGAGCAGTACTTC | CASSYGLAGGRYEQYF
TRBJ2-1 | TRBV9 | NA | NA | 15 | TGTGCCAGCAGCGTAACGACTAGCTCCTACAATGAGCAGTTCTTC | CASSVTTSSYNEQFF
TRBJ2-7 | TRBV29-1 | NA | NA | 13 | TGCAGCGTTGCTGGCCCGAAAGGCTACGAGCAGTACTTC | CSVAGPKGYEQYF
TRBJ2-7 | TRBV28 | NA | TRBD2 | 15 | TGTGCCAGCAGTGCCAGCGGGAGGGCCGAGTACGAGCAGTACTTC | CASSASGRAEYEQYF
TRBJ1-6 | TRBV9 | NA | NA | 16 | TGTGCCAGCAGCGTAGCTGAGGCGGCGGCATCTTCACCCCTCCACTTT | CASSVAEAAASSPLHF
TRBJ2-3 | TRBV27 | NA | TRBD2 | 18 | TGTGCCAGCAGTCTTCGGACTAGCGGGGTATTTAGCACAGATACGCAGTATTTT | CASSLRTSGVFSTDTQYF
TRBJ2-5 | TRBV5-1 | NA | NA | 13 | TGCGCCAGCAGCACCCACAATTCAGAGACCCAGTACTTC | CASSTHNSETQYF
TRBJ2-7 | TRBV5-1 | NA | NA | 18 | TGCGCCAGCAGCTTGGAGGGACAAGGGGTTCCCTACTACTACGAGCAGTACTTC | CASSLEGQGVPYYYEQYF
TRBJ2-1 | TRBV20-1 | NA | NA | 14 | TGCAGTGCCAGTGAGGGGAATCGATTTGATGAGCAGTTCTTC | CSASEGNRFDEQFF
TRBJ1-2 | TRBV7-2 | NA | NA | 12 | TGTGCCAGCAGCCTACGGGGGGGTGGCTACACCTTC | CASSLRGGGYTF
TRBJ1-2 | TRBV15 | NA | NA | 15 | TGTGCCACCAGCAGAGATTCTGATTCCCTCTATGGCTACACCTTC | CATSRDSDSLYGYTF
TRBJ2-7 | TRBV20-1 | NA | NA | 12 | TGCAGTGCCACCCAATTCTCCTACGAGCAGTACTTC | CSATQFSYEQYF
TRBJ1-1 | TRBV20-1 | few | NA | 12 | TGCAGTGCTTACAGGAGGAACACTGAAGCTTTCTTT | CSAYRRNTEAFF
TRBJ2-5 | TRBV2 | NA | NA | 16 | TGTGCCAGCACCTCCCCCGGGGGCGGAACCCAAGAGACCCAGTACTTC | CASTSPGGGTQETQYF
TRBJ2-5 | TRBV7-2 | NA | TRBD1 | 14 | TGTGCCAGCAGCGGACAGGGGGCCCAGGAGACCCAGTACTTC | CASSGQGAQETQYF
TRBJ2-7 | TRBV28 | NA | NA | 12 | TGTGCCAGCAGTAACAGAGTCCACGAGCAGTACTTC | CASSNRVHEQYF
TRBJ2-7 | TRBV28 | NA | NA | 14 | TGTGCCAGCGGGCCGGAGGTAGCCACCTACGAGCAGTACTTC | CASGPEVATYEQYF
TRBJ1-1 | TRBV6-4 | NA | NA | 13 | TGTGCCAGCAGTGGAGGGACATCCAGTGAAGCTTTCTTT | CASSGGTSSEAFF
TRBJ2-3 | TRBV11-2 | few | NA | 11 | TGTGCCAGCAGCTTCACAGATACGCAGTATTTT | CASSFTDTQYF
TRBJ1-2 | TRBV6-5 | NA | NA | 13 | TGTGCCAGCAGTTACTCGGGTACCTATGGCTACACCTTC | CASSYSGTYGYTF
TRBJ1-1 | TRBV6-1 | NA | NA | 14 | TGTGCCAGCAGCGAACGGCCTGGGGACACTGAAGCTTTCTTT | CASSERPGDTEAFF